Listed below are T cell receptor beta chains from one sample, sequenced in a study of blood T cell repertoires in COVID-19. The table came from immunoSEQ multiplex PCR; TCRdb's copy has only in-frame clones and leaves some out. The sample lists 300,000 to 400,000 clones, roughly 90% occurring once. The material sequenced was PBMCs or T cells enriched from blood (not recorded which). Every receptor here comes from a woman aged 25 to 39 with acute COVID-19. CDR3s include the opening cysteine and the closing phenylalanine or tryptophan. Each record gives: V gene, clone size, D gene, J gene, CDR3 DNA, CDR3 protein. A D gene is named only where the DNA matches it firmly. Only part of the rows carry a size: once, few, many, or a class if the clone is expanded.

>TRBV4-2|NA|NA|TRBJ1-2
TGTGCCAGCAGCCAAGCAATAAGAGGCAGCTATGGCTACACCTTC
CASSQAIRGSYGYTF
>TRBV6-5|NA|TRBD1|TRBJ1-5
TGTGCCAGCCGGGACAGGGGGCCTCTTCAGCCCCAGCATTTT
CASRDRGPLQPQHF
>TRBV10-1|NA|TRBD2|TRBJ2-5
TGCGCCAGCAGTGAGGCGACTAGCGGGGTCGAGACCCAGTACTTC
CASSEATSGVETQYF
>TRBV3-1/TRBV3-2|NA|TRBD2|TRBJ2-5
TGTGCCAGCAGCCAAGATTTTGGCGGGGGTGAGACCCAGTACTTC
CASSQDFGGGETQYF
>TRBV7-2|NA|NA|TRBJ1-2
TGTACCAGCAGCTTAAACGGCTATGGCTACACCTTC
CTSSLNGYGYTF
>TRBV7-3|once|TRBD2|TRBJ2-3
TGTGCCAGCAGCTTAAAGGTACCATTCGGGGGGGAAACTATAAGCACAGATACGCAGTATTTT
CASSLKVPFGGETISTDTQYF
>TRBV13|NA|NA|TRBJ2-4
TGTGCCAGCAGCTTTTCCCGGGAAAACATTCAGTACTTC
CASSFSRENIQYF
>TRBV29-1|NA|TRBD1|TRBJ2-1
TGCAGCGTTGGGGGGGACAGGGGCGGTGAGCAGTTCTTC
CSVGGDRGGEQFF
>TRBV7-3|NA|NA|TRBJ2-3
TGTGCCAGCAGTAAGGGGGACTACCGCACAGATACGCAGTATTTT
CASSKGDYRTDTQYF
>TRBV19|few|NA|TRBJ1-5
TGTGCCAGTAAGCAGGGGACCTATCAGCCCCAGCATTTT
CASKQGTYQPQHF
>TRBV6-4|NA|TRBD2|TRBJ2-7
TGTGCCAGAGCTAGCGGGGGGTTCCACGAGCAGTACTTC
CARASGGFHEQYF
>TRBV5-1|NA|NA|TRBJ2-2
TGCGCCAGCAGCTTGGTTCGAGCCGGGGGTGGGGAGCTGTTTTTT
CASSLVRAGGGELFF
>TRBV2|NA|TRBD1|TRBJ2-7
TGTGCCAGCAGGGCCCTTCCGGGACAGGGAGCCCACGAGCAGTACTTC
CASRALPGQGAHEQYF
>TRBV7-2|NA|NA|TRBJ1-6
TGTGCCAGCAGCTTAGTACACAATTCACCCCTCCACTTT
CASSLVHNSPLHF
>TRBV7-8|once|NA|TRBJ1-5
TGTGCCAGCAGCTTAGCCGCCGGTGAGCCCCAGCATTTT
CASSLAAGEPQHF
>TRBV19|few|NA|TRBJ1-3
TGTGCCAGTAGGACCGACAGGATTCCTGGAAACACCATATATTTT
CASRTDRIPGNTIYF
>TRBV9|NA|TRBD2|TRBJ2-7
TGTGCCAGCAGCGTGACTAGCGGTAGCGAGCAGTACTTC
CASSVTSGSEQYF
>TRBV5-1|NA|TRBD1|TRBJ1-2
TGCGCCAGCAGCTTGGACAGGGGTAACTATGGCTACACCTTC
CASSLDRGNYGYTF
>TRBV28|NA|NA|TRBJ1-2
TGTGCCAGCAGGGGGGGTTCCGTTAACTATGGCTACACCTTC
CASRGGSVNYGYTF
>TRBV15|once|NA|TRBJ1-5
TGTGCCACCAGCAGAGATATACAGGGAGGGAATCAGCCCCAGCATTTT
CATSRDIQGGNQPQHF
>TRBV4-1|NA|NA|TRBJ1-5
TGCGCCAGCAGCCCCAGCCTAAACAGTAATAGCAATCAGCCCCAGCATTTT
CASSPSLNSNSNQPQHF
>TRBV11-2|NA|NA|TRBJ1-4
TGTGCCAGCAGTTTACAGGGTGGCGTGGCAACTAATGAAAAACTGTTTTTT
CASSLQGGVATNEKLFF
>TRBV19|NA|NA|TRBJ1-6
TGTGCCAGTAGGGGACTGTTCGGTTCACCCCTCCACTTT
CASRGLFGSPLHF
>TRBV11-3|NA|NA|TRBJ2-1
TGTGCCAGCAGCTTAGACGGGTTGGGTGGCTCCTACAATGAGCAGTTCTTC
CASSLDGLGGSYNEQFF
>TRBV3-1/TRBV3-2|NA|TRBD1|TRBJ2-7
TGTGCCAGCAGCCAGGGACAGGGCTACGAGCAGTACTTC
CASSQGQGYEQYF
>TRBV11-3|NA|NA|TRBJ2-3
TGTGCCAGCAGCTTTACTTACGGGACTCAAATCACAGATACGCAGTATTTT
CASSFTYGTQITDTQYF
>TRBV5-8|NA|TRBD1|TRBJ1-4
TGTGCCAGCAGCTATCGATACAGGGGCGGTGAAAAACTGTTTTTT
CASSYRYRGGEKLFF
>TRBV19|NA|TRBD1|TRBJ1-2
TGTGCCAGTAGTCTCGGGACAGGGACGCTTAGCTACACCTTC
CASSLGTGTLSYTF
>TRBV7-2|NA|NA|TRBJ2-7
TGTGCCAGCAGCCGCAGGGTCCAGAGCTCCTACGAGCAGTACTTC
CASSRRVQSSYEQYF
>TRBV5-6|NA|NA|TRBJ2-7
TGTGCCAGCAGCTTGTCCGACGAGCAGTACTTC
CASSLSDEQYF
>TRBV10-3|NA|TRBD2|TRBJ2-7
TGTGCCATCAGGGCCGGGACTAGCGGGGCGGGGGAGCAGTACTTC
CAIRAGTSGAGEQYF
>TRBV19|NA|TRBD2|TRBJ2-2
TGTGCCAGTAGACGGACGACTAGCGGGTCGAACACCGGGGAGCTGTTTTTT
CASRRTTSGSNTGELFF
>TRBV7-2|NA|NA|TRBJ2-7
TGTGCCAGCAGCTTATCAGGGCGGTACGAGCAGTACTTC
CASSLSGRYEQYF
>TRBV11-1|NA|TRBD1|TRBJ2-3
TGTGCCAGCAGCTCCACAGGGGCAAGCCGCGCAGATACGCAGTATTTT
CASSSTGASRADTQYF
>TRBV15|NA|TRBD1|TRBJ2-7
TGTGCCACCAGCCCCGGACAGGGGATCGCCTACGAGCAGTACTTC
CATSPGQGIAYEQYF
>TRBV6-2/TRBV6-3|NA|NA|TRBJ1-1
TGTGCCAGCAGTTATTTCGGGGGTGAAGCTTTCTTT
CASSYFGGEAFF
>TRBV13|NA|TRBD2|TRBJ2-7
TGTGCCAGCAGCTCCCCGGAGCGGGGGACCCGTTACGAGCAGTACTTC
CASSSPERGTRYEQYF
>TRBV11-2|NA|TRBD2|TRBJ2-7
TGTGCCAGCACCCGGGGGGGGGAGCAGTACTTC
CASTRGGEQYF
>TRBV5-1|NA|NA|TRBJ2-7
TGCGCCAGCAGCTTAGGGCTTAGCGTCTACGAGCAGTACTTC
CASSLGLSVYEQYF
>TRBV9|NA|TRBD1|TRBJ1-4
TGTGCCAGCAGCGTATCTCCGACCGGGACAGGGACTGAAAAACTGTTTTTT
CASSVSPTGTGTEKLFF
>TRBV5-6|once|TRBD1|TRBJ1-6
TGTGCCAGCAGCTTGGGACAGGGTGATAATTCACCCCTCCACTTT
CASSLGQGDNSPLHF
>TRBV25-1|few|TRBD1|TRBJ1-3
TGTGCCAGCAGTGACAGGGGGGCTGGAAACACCATATATTTT
CASSDRGAGNTIYF
>TRBV5-1|NA|TRBD1|TRBJ1-5
TGCGCCAGCAGCCCCGGACAGGGCAATCAGCCCCAGCATTTT
CASSPGQGNQPQHF
>TRBV10-2|once|TRBD2|TRBJ2-5
TGCGCCAGCAGTGATCCTGGAGCGGGGGGGAAAGAGACCCAGTACTTC
CASSDPGAGGKETQYF
>TRBV3-1/TRBV3-2|once|TRBD1|TRBJ1-3
TGTGCCAGCAGCGACAGGGTTGGAAACACCATATATTTT
CASSDRVGNTIYF
>TRBV29-1|NA|TRBD1|TRBJ1-2
TGCAGCGTTGAACGGGGGAGCGGGACAGGGGGATCCTCATTATATGGCTACACCTTC
CSVERGSGTGGSSLYGYTF
>TRBV29-1|NA|TRBD1|TRBJ1-4
TGCAGCGTTAGACAGGGCTATAATGAAAAACTGTTTTTT
CSVRQGYNEKLFF
>TRBV6-5|NA|TRBD1|TRBJ1-6
TGTGCCAGCAGTTTTCGACAGGGAAATAATTCACCCCTCCACTTT
CASSFRQGNNSPLHF
>TRBV3-1/TRBV3-2|NA|TRBD1|TRBJ2-1
TGTGCCAGCAGTTTATTAACCGGGACAGGGGTGAATGAGCAGTTCTTC
CASSLLTGTGVNEQFF
>TRBV18|NA|TRBD1|TRBJ2-7
TGTGCCAGCTCACCTGGGACAGGGGCCACCTACGAGCAGTACTTC
CASSPGTGATYEQYF
>TRBV29-1|NA|TRBD1|TRBJ1-4
TGCAGCGTTGCTGGGACAGCCGGAGAACTGTTTTTT
CSVAGTAGELFF
>TRBV7-3|NA|TRBD2|TRBJ2-7
TGTGCCAGCAGCTTAAAAACCAGCGGGGGAATCTGCTCCTACGAGCAGTACTTC
CASSLKTSGGICSYEQYF
>TRBV2|NA|NA|TRBJ2-7
TGTGCCAGCAGAACTAGCAAGGTCGAGCAGTACTTC
CASRTSKVEQYF